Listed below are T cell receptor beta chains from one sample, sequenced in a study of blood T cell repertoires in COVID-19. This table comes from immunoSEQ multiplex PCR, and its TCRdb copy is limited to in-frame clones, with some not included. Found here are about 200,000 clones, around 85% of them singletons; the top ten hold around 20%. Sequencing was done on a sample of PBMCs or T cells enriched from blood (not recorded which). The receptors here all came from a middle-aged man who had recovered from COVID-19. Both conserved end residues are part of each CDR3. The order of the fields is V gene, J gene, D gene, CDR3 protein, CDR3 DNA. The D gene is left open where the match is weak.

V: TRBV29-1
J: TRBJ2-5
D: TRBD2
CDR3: CSVGGGRGVETQYF
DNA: TGCAGCGTCGGAGGCGGGAGAGGAGTAGAGACCCAGTACTTC

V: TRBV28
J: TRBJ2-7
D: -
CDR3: CASSRLYEQYF
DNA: TGTGCCAGCAGTCGACTCTACGAGCAGTACTTC

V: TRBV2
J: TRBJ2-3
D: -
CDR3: CASSEAQRLTDTQYF
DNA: TGTGCCAGCAGTGAAGCCCAGCGGCTCACAGATACGCAGTATTTT

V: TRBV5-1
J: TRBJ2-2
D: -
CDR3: CASRIQRDTGELFF
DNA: TGCGCCAGCAGAATTCAGCGGGACACCGGGGAGCTGTTTTTT

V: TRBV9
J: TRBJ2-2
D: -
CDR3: CASTQNTGELFF
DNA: TGTGCCAGCACCCAGAACACCGGGGAGCTGTTTTTT

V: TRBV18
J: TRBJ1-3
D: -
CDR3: CASSPSAGGNTIYF
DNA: TGTGCCAGCTCACCATCGGCAGGGGGAAACACCATATATTTT

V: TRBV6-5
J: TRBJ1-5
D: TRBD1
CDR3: CASTGTGRQPQHF
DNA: TGTGCCAGCACCGGGACAGGGCGTCAGCCCCAGCATTTT

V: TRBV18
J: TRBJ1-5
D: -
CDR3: CASSPPTRSNQPQHF
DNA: TGTGCCAGCTCACCACCGACGAGGAGCAATCAGCCCCAGCATTTT

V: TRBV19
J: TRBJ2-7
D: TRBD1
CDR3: CASTPGQATYEQYF
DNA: TGTGCCAGTACCCCGGGACAGGCGACCTACGAGCAGTACTTC

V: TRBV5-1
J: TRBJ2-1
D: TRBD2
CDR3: CASSSSSGNNEQFF
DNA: TGCGCCAGCAGCTCTTCTAGCGGGAACAATGAGCAGTTCTTC

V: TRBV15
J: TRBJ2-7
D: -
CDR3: CATSRDRGYVQYF
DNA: TGTGCCACCAGCAGAGATCGCGGGTATGTACAGTACTTC

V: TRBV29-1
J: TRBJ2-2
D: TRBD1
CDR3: CSVEDEQGTGELFF
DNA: TGCAGCGTTGAAGACGAACAGGGGACCGGGGAGCTGTTTTTT

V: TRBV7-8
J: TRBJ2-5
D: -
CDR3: CASSLALTGASQETQYF
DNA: TGTGCCAGCAGCTTAGCTCTCACCGGAGCCAGCCAAGAGACCCAGTACTTC

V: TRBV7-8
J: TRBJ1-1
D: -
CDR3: CASSGLAAINTEAFF
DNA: TGTGCCAGCAGCGGTCTGGCGGCGATCAACACTGAAGCTTTCTTT

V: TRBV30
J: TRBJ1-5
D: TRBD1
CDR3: CAWGGTGERQPQHF
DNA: TGTGCCTGGGGCGGGACAGGTGAACGTCAGCCCCAGCATTTT

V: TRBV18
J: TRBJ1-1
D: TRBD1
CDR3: CASSPWTGTDTEAFF
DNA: TGTGCCAGCTCACCATGGACAGGGACAGACACTGAAGCTTTCTTT

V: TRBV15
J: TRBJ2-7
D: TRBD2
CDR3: CATSRDRAGGYEQYF
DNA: TGTGCCACCAGCAGAGATAGAGCGGGAGGGTACGAGCAGTACTTC

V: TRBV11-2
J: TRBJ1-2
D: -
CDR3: CASSPRGGDGYTF
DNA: TGTGCCAGCAGCCCCCGGGGGGGAGATGGCTACACCTTC

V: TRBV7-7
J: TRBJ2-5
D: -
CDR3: CASSLARAGSGGTQYF
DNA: TGTGCTAGCAGCTTAGCCCGGGCGGGATCAGGCGGGACCCAGTACTTC

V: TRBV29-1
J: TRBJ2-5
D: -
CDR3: CSVARETSETQYF
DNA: TGCAGCGTTGCAAGGGAGACTTCCGAGACCCAGTACTTC